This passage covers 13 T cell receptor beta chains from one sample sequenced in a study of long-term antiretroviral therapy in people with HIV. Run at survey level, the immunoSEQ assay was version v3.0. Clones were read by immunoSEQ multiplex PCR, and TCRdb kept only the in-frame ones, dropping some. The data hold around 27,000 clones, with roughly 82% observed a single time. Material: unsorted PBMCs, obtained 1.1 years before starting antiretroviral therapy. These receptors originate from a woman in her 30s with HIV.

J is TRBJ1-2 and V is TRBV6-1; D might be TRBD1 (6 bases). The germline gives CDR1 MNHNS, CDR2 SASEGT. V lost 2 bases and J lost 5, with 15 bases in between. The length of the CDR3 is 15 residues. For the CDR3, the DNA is TGTGCCAGCAGTGAACTCTGGGACAAGGCGTATGGCTACACCTTC. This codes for CASSELWDKAYGYTF.

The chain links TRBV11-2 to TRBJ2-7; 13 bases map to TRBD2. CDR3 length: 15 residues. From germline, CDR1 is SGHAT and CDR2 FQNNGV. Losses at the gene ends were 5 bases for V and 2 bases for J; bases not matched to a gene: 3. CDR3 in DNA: TGTGCCAGCAGCCTCGGACTAGCGGGGGCCTACGAGCAGTACTTC. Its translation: CASSLGLAGAYEQYF.

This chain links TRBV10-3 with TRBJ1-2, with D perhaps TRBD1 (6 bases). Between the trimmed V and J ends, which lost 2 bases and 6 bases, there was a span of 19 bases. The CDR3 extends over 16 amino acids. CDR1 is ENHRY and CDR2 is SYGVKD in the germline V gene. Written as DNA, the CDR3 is TGTGCCATCAGTGAGGAGAACACAGGGTCTAAACATGGCTACACCTTC. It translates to CAISEENTGSKHGYTF.

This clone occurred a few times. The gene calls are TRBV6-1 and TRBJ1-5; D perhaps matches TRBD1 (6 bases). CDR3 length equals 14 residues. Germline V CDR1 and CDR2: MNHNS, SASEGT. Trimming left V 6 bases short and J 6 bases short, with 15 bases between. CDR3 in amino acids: CASRSLQGSQPQHF. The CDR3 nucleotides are TGTGCCAGCAGAAGCCTTCAGGGGAGTCAGCCCCAGCATTTT.

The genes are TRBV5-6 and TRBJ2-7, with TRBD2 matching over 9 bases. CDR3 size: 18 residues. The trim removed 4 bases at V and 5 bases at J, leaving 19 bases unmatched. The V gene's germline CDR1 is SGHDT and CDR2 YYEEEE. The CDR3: CASSPRDAGGLDINEQYV. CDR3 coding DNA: TGTGCCAGCAGCCCCAGGGATGCGGGGGGGCTGGATATCAACGAGCAGTACGTC.

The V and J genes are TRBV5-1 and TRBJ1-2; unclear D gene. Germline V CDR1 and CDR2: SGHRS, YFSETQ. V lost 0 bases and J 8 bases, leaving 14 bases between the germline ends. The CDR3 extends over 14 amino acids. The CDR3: CASSLEAAVQGYTF. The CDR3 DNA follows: TGCGCCAGCAGCTTGGAAGCGGCGGTACAAGGCTACACCTTC.

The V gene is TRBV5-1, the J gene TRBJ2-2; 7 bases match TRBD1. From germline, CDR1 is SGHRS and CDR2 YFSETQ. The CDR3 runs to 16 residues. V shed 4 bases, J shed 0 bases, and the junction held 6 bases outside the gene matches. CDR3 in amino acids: CASSTEQGTNTGELFF. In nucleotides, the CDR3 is TGCGCCAGCAGCACGGAACAGGGGACGAACACCGGGGAGCTGTTTTTT.

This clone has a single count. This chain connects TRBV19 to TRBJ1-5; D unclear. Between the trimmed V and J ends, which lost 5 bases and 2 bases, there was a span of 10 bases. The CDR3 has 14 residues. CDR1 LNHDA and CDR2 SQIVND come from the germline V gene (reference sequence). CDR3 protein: CASSPGIGNQPQHF. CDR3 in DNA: TGTGCCAGTAGTCCGGGGATCGGCAATCAGCCCCAGCATTTT. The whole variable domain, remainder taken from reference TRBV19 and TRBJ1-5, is DGGITQSPKYLFRKEGQNVTLSCEQNLNHDAMYWYRQDPGQGLRLIYYSQIVNDFQKGDIAEGYSVSREKKESFPLTVTSAQKNPTAFYLCASSPGIGNQPQHFGDGTRLSIL.

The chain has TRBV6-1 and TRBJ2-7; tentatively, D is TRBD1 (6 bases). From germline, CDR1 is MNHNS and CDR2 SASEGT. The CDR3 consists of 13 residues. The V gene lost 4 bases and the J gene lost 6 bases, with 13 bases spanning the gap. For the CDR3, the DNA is TGTGCCAGCAGTGTTGAGTTAGGGGGCGAGCAGTACGTC. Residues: CASSVELGGEQYV.

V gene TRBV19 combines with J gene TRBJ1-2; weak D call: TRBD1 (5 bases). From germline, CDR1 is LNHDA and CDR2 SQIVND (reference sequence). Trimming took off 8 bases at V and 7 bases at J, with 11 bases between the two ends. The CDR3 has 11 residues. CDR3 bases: TGTGCCAGTTCTGGGGGGGGTGGCTACACCTTC. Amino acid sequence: CASSGGGGYTF.

The CDR3 sequence: CASSLNVGQPQHF. The CDR3, as DNA: TGTGCCAGCAGCTTAAACGTGGGTCAGCCCCAGCATTTT. The chain is built from TRBV7-2 and TRBJ1-5; D unresolved. This CDR3 has 13 residues. The V end was cut by 2 bases, the J end by 6 bases, with 8 bases between. Germline values: CDR1 SGHTA, CDR2 FQGNSA.

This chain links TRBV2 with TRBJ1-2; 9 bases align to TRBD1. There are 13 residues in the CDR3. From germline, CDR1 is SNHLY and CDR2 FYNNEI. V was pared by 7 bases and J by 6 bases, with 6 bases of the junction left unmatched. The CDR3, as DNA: TGTGCCAGCACCGAGGACAGGGGCCATGGCTACACCTTC. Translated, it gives CASTEDRGHGYTF.

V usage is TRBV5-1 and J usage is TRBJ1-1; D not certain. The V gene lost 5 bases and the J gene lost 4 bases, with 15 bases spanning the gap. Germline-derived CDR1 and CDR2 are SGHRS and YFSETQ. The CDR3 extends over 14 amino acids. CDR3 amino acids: CASRNNKAGTEAFF. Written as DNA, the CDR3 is TGCGCCAGCAGAAATAACAAAGCTGGCACTGAAGCTTTCTTT.